This T cell receptor (beta chain) was recorded in a study of T cell changes during pregnancy in multiple sclerosis. Measured with immunoSEQ multiplex PCR; TCRdb has only the in-frame clones, and not every one. This sample has 15,000 to 20,000 clones, with more than 75% found just once. V was clipped by 3 bases and J by 2 bases; unmatched bases: 4. The CDR3 spans 15 residues. Germline V gene lookup returns CDR1 MNHNS and CDR2 SASEGT. The gene calls are TRBV6-1 and TRBJ1-5; 7 positions agree with TRBD1. Sequenced material: CD8+ T cells from peripheral blood mononuclear cells, taken in the third trimester of pregnancy. The origin of this receptor is a female donor in good health, enrolled as a control in a pregnancy study. CDR3 coding DNA: TGTGCCAGCAGTGACCACAGGGGTCGCAATCAGCCCCAGCATTTT. Translated, it gives CASSDHRGRNQPQHF.